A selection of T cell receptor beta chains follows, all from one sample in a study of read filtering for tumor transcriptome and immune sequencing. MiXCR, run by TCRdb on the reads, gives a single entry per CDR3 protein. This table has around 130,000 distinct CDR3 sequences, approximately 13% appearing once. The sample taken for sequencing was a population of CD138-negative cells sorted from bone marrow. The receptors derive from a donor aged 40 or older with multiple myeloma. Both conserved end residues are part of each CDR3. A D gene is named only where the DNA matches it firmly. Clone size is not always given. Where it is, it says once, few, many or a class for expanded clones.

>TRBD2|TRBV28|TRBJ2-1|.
TGTGCCAGCAGTTTAAGGTCTAGCGGGCTCGGGAATGAGCAGTTCTTC
CASSLRSSGLGNEQFF
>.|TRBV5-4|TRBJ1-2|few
TGTGCCAGCAGCTTGGACCAGGGAGGCACCTATGGCTACACCTTC
CASSLDQGGTYGYTF
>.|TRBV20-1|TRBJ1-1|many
TGCAGGGCATGGGGGGGAACTGAAGCTTTCTTT
CRAWGGTEAFF
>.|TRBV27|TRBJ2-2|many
TGTGCCAGCAGTTTATCAGCCGCGGGGGCTTCCGGGGAGCTGTTTTTT
CASSLSAAGASGELFF
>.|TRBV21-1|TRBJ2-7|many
TGTGCCAGCAGCAAATGCACACAGAAAGTCCCTTACGAGCAGTACTTC
CASSKCTQKVPYEQYF
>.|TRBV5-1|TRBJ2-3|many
TGCGCCAGCGCAAGGGGGGCAGATACGCAGTATTTT
CASARGADTQYF
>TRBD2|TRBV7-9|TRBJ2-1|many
TGTGCCAGCAGCTTAGTTGCGGGAGGGTTGAATGAGCAGTTCTTC
CASSLVAGGLNEQFF
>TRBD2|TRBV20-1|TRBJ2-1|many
TGCAGTGCTAGATTCCCAAAGAGACTAGCGGGAGGGCGGGGGTACAATGAGCAGTTCTTC
CSARFPKRLAGGRGYNEQFF
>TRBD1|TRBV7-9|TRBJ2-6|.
TGTGCCAGCAGCTCCCCCCCCCGGGACAGGTTTTCTGGGGCCAACGTCCTGACTTTC
CASSSPPRDRFSGANVLTF
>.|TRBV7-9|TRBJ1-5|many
TGTGCCAGCAGCCCCTGGGCAGGCCAGCCCCAGCATTTT
CASSPWAGQPQHF
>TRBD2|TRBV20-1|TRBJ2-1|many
TGCAGTGCCGACGTTAGCGGGAGCTCCTACAATGAGCAGTTCTTC
CSADVSGSSYNEQFF
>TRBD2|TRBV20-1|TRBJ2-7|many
TGCAGTGCTAGCGGGAGGGTTAGCTCCTACGAGCAGTACTTC
CSASGRVSSYEQYF
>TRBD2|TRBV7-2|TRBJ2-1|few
TGCGCCAGCAGCTTAAAGGCAGGCCGAACTAGCGCGATCTCCTACAATGAGCAGTTCTTC
CASSLKAGRTSAISYNEQFF
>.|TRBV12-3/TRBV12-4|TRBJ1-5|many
TGTGCCAGCAGTCTAAACAATCAGCCCCAGCATTTT
CASSLNNQPQHF
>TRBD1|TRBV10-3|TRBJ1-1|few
TGTGCCATCAGTGACCCGGGACAGAAGAACACTGAAGCTTTCTTT
CAISDPGQKNTEAFF
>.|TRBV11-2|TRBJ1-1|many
TGTGCCAGCAGCTCGCTAGGGACTGAAGCTTTCTTT
CASSSLGTEAFF